This TCR beta chain was retrieved from a study of patients and donors after allogeneic stem cell transplantation. The CDR3 has 14 amino acids. Germline V gives CDR1 SGHDT, CDR2 YYEEEE. The V end lost 2 bases, the J end lost 3 bases, and 11 bases lay between the germline ends. This clonotype was picked up many times. In TCRdb, the RT-PCR reads were re-called with MiXCR into one record per CDR3 protein. The sample lists about a million distinct CDR3 sequences; 15% to 20% were seen once. Material for sequencing was blood, either unsorted or a sorted T cell fraction (not recorded which). The receptor was derived from a human donor who was either an allogeneic HSCT recipient or a stem cell or donor lymphocyte infusion donor (not recorded which). It is not recorded whose cells these are; they may come from a transplant donor. V and J are TRBV5-6 and TRBJ1-1; D is uncertain. CDR3 DNA sequence: TGTGCCAGCAGCTTCGCTGTGGTGGACACTGAAGCTTTCTTT. This sequence encodes CASSFAVVDTEAFF.